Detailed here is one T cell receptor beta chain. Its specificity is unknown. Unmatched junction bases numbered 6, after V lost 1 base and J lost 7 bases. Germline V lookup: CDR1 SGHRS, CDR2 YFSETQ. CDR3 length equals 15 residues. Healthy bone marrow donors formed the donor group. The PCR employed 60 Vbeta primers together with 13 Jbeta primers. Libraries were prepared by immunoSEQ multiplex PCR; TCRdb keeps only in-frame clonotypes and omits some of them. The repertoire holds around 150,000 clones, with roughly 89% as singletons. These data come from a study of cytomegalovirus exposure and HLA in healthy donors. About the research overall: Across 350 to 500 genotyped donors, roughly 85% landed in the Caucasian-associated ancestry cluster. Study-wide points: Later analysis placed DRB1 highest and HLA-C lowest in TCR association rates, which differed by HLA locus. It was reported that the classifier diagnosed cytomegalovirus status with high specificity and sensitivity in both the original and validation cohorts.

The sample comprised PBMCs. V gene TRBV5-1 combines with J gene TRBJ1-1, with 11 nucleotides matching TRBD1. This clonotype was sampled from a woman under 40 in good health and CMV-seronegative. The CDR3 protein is CASSLYGGTGGEAFF. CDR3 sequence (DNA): TGCGCCAGCAGCTTGTACGGCGGGACAGGGGGTGAAGCTTTCTTT.